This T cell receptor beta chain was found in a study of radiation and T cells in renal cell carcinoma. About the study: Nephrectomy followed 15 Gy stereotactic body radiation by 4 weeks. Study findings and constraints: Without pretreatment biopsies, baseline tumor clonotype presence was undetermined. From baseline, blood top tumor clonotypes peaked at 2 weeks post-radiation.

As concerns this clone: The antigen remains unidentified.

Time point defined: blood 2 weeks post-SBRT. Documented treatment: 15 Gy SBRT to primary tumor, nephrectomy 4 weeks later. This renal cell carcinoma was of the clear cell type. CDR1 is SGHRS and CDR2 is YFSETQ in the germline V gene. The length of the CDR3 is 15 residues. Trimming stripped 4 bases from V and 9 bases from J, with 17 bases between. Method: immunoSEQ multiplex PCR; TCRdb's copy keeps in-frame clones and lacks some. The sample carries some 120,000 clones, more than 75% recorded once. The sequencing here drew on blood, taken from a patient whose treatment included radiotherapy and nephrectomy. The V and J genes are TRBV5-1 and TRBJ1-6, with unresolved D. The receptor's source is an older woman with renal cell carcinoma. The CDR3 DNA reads TGCGCCAGCAGCGTGACCCGGGAGAAGGTTTCACCCCTCCACTTT. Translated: CASSVTREKVSPLHF. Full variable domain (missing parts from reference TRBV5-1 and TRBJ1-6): KAGVTQTPRYLIKTRGQQVTLSCSPISGHRSVSWYQQTPGQGLQFLFEYFSETQRNKGNFPGRFSGRQFSNSRSEMNVSTLELGDSALYLCASSVTREKVSPLHFGNGTRLTVT.